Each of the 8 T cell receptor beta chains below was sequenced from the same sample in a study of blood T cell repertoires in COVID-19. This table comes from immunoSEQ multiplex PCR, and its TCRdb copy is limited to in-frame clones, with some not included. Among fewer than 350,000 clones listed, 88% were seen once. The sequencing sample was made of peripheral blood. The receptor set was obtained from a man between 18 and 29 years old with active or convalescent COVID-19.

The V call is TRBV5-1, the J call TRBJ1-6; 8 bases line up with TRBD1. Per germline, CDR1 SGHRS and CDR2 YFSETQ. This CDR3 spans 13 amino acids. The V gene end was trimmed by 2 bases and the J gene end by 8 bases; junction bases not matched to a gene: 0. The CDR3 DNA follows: TGCGCCAGCAGCTTACAGGGGGATTCACCCCTCCACTTT. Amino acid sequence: CASSLQGDSPLHF.

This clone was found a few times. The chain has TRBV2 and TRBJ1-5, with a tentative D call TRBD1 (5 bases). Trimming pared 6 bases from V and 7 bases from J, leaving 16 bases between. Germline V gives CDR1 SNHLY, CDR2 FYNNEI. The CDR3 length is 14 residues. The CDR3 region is CASSETGGEQPQHF. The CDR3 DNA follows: TGTGCCAGCAGCGAAACGGGGGGAGAGCAGCCCCAGCATTTT.

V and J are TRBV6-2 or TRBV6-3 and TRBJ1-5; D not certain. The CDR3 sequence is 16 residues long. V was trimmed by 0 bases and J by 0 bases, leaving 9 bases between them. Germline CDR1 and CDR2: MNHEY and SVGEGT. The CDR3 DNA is TGTGCCAGCAGTTACTCTACTAGGGTTAGCAATCAGCCCCAGCATTTT. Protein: CASSYSTRVSNQPQHF.

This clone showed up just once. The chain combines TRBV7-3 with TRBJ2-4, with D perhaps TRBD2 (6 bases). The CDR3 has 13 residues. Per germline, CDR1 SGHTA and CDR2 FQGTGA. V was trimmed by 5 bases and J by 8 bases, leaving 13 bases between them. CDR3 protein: CASSQGGEDIQYF. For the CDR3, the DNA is TGTGCCAGCAGCCAGGGAGGTGAGGACATTCAGTACTTC.

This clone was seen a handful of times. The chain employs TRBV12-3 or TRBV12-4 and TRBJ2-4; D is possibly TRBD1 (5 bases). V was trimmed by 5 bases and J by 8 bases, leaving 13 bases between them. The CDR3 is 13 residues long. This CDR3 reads CASSPRGGDIQYF. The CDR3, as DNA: TGTGCCAGCAGTCCAAGGGGTGGAGACATTCAGTACTTC.

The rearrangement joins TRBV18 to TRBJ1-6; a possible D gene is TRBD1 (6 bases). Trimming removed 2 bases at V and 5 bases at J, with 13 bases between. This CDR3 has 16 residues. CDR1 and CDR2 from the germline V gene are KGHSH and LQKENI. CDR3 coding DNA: TGTGCCAGCTCACCAACTACGGGGACAAATAATTCACCCCTCCACTTT. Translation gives CASSPTTGTNNSPLHF.

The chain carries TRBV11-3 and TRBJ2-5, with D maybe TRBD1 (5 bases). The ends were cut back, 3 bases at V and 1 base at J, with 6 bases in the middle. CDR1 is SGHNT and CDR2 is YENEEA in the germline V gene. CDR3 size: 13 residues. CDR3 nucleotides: TGTGCCAGCAGCTTGGGGCTCCAAGAGACCCAGTACTTC. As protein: CASSLGLQETQYF.

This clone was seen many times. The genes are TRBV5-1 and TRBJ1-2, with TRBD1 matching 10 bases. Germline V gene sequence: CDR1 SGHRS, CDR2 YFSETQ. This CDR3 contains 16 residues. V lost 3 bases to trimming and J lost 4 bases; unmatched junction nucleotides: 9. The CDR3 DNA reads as TGCGCCAGCAGCTCGGACCGGGACAGGGGTGCCTATGGCTACACCTTC. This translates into CASSSDRDRGAYGYTF.